This T cell receptor beta chain was sequenced for a study of T cell changes during pregnancy in multiple sclerosis. With V trimmed by 4 bases and J by 7 bases, 4 bases remained unmatched. CDR3 length: 14 residues. Germline CDR1 MRHNA, CDR2 SNTAGT. Clones were sequenced by immunoSEQ multiplex PCR, and TCRdb holds only the in-frame ones, with some missing. The sample consists of around 68,000 clones, about nine tenths of them appearing once. The sample consisted of peripheral blood, taken after pregnancy. The chain is built from TRBV6-4 and TRBJ2-1; TRBD2 aligns across 10 bases. This clonotype originated in a female donor in good health, enrolled as a control in a pregnancy study. CDR3 bases: TGTGCCAGCAGTGTACTAGCGGGGAGTAATGAGCAGTTCTTC. Amino acids: CASSVLAGSNEQFF.